This T cell receptor (beta chain) originates from a study of human T cells and chemical hapten exposure. On the study more broadly: The study lasted about 24 weeks, and patients were dosed weekly with diphenylcyclopropenone on the scalp throughout.

Looked up from germline, CDR1 is SQVTM and CDR2 is ANQGSEA. The CDR3 has 13 residues. V was trimmed by 1 base and J by 2 bases, leaving 7 bases between them. TCRdb reanalysed the RACE reads using MiXCR and keeps one entry per CDR3 protein. Of some 110,000 distinct CDR3 sequences in the sample, about 12% were seen once. The time point: patch test 1, 2 weeks after DPC sensitization. Treatment here: therapeutic diphenylcyclopropenone sensitization with weekly scalp DPC. Material: whole blood, obtained in connection with sensitization to the hapten diphenylcyclopropenone (DPC). This receptor was obtained from a woman in her forties or fifties with alopecia areata. Some clones in this sample may be carry-over from other donors' samples. The rearrangement uses TRBV29-1 and TRBJ2-3; D unclear. The CDR3 reads CSVEGRHTDTQYF. CDR3 DNA sequence: TGCAGCGTTGAAGGGAGACACACAGATACGCAGTATTTT.